The clone carrying this T cell receptor (beta chain) was counted only a few times. This sample is part of a study of T cells in Graves' hyperthyroidism and ophthalmopathy. RNA transcripts served as the template for amplifying TCR beta CDR3 regions. The study used the HTBI primer set for a first-round RT-PCR of the TCR CDR3. From the multiplex PCR reads, TCRdb called clonotypes with MiXCR, one entry per CDR3 protein. This table has roughly 650,000 distinct CDR3 sequences, roughly a sixth appearing once. The V gene's germline CDR1 is SEHNR and CDR2 FQNEAQ (reference sequence). The CDR3 runs to 15 residues. The V gene lost 6 bases and the J gene lost 8 bases, with 19 bases spanning the gap.

The TCR was taken from a woman aged 35 to 49 with Graves' ophthalmopathy. This rearrangement joins TRBV7-9 to TRBJ1-4; perhaps TRBD1 as D (5 bases). Source material: blood. In nucleotides, the CDR3 is TGTGCCAGCAGACCTCCACTCAGGGATGAGGAAAAACTGTTTTTT. Protein: CASRPPLRDEEKLFF.